This T cell receptor beta chain came from a study of STAT5B mutations in CD4+ large granular lymphocyte leukemia. Findings and limits, study-wide: Without putative leukemic clones, patient CD4-sorted repertoires remained more clonal than healthy CD4+ repertoires. Main leukemic clonotypes were patient-specific, but more than 20% appeared at low frequency elsewhere.

Only in-frame clones appear in the TCRdb table, and some are missing; sequencing was by immunoSEQ multiplex PCR. Here the sample spans 40,000 to 45,000 clones, 81% being singletons. About this clone itself: The antigen remains undetermined.

The sequence came from a human donor in good health. Sequenced: CD4+ T cells from blood buffy coats.

The CDR3 nucleotides are TGTGCCAGCAGCTTGGGGTCCTCCGGGGAGCTGTTTTTT. Amino acid sequence: CASSLGSSGELFF. The chain uses TRBV7-9 and TRBJ2-2; D unclear. Trimming removed 3 bases from V and 6 bases from J, with 8 bases in between. There are 13 residues in the CDR3. The V gene's germline CDR1 is SEHNR and CDR2 FQNEAQ (reference sequence).